Included here is one TCR beta chain sequence, with context. Its antigen is not known. Germline V lookup: CDR1 MGHRA, CDR2 YSYEKL. Losses at the gene ends were 0 bases for V and 7 bases for J; bases not matched to a gene: 14. CDR3 length: 18 residues. This sample was taken from a study of cytomegalovirus exposure and HLA in healthy donors. Points from the study as a whole: Previous analysis showed most TCR beta V segments were productive about 87% or about 30% of the time. What TCR beta sequences reportedly achieved was accurate prediction of HLA-A and HLA-B alleles in most subjects. A later analysis by the authors found several of the most significant clusters apparently linked to common viral pathogens.

It was with 60 Vbeta and 13 Jbeta primers that the PCR ran. Produced via immunoSEQ multiplex PCR; TCRdb's table is partial and in-frame only. This sample yields about 270,000 clones, of which roughly two thirds are seen a single time; approximately 2.1% belongs to the top ten. Sequenced sample: PBMCs. The sequence was collected from a female donor in good health and CMV-seronegative. The chain employs TRBV4-1 and TRBJ2-5; 10 bases agree with TRBD2. CDR3 DNA: TGCGCCAGCAGCCAAGATCCGCGGACTAGCGGTCGAACGGGGACCCAGTACTTC. Encoded protein: CASSQDPRTSGRTGTQYF.